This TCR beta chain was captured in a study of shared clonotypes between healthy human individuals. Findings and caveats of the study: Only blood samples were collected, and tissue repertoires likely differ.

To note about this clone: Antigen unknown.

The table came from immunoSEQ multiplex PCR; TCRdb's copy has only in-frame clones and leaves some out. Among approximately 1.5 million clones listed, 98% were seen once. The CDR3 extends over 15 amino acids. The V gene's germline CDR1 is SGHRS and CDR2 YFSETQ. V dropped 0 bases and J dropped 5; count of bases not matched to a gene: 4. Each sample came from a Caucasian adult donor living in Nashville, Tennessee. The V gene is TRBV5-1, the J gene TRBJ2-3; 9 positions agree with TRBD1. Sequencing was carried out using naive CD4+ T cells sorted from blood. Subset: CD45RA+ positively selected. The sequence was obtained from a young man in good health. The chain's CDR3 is CASSLAGTGRDTQYF. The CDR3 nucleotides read TGCGCCAGCAGCTTGGCCGGGACAGGGAGAGATACGCAGTATTTT.